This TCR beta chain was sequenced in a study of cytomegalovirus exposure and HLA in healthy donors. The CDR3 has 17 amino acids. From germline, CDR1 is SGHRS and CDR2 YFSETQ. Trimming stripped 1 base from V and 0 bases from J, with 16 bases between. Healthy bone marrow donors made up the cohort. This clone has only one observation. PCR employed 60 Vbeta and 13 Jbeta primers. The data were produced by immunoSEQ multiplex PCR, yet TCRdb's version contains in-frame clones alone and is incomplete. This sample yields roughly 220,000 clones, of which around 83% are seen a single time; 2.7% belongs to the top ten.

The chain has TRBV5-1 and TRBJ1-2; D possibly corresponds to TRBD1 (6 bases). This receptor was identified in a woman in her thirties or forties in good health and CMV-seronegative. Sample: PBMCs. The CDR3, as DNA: TGCGCCAGCAGCTTGTCTGGGCAGGGGACCACTAACTATGGCTACACCTTC. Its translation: CASSLSGQGTTNYGYTF.